This TCR beta chain originates from a study of CD8 T cells in ankylosing spondylitis. Germline-derived CDR1 and CDR2 are SGHTA and FQGNSA. The CDR3 contains 16 residues. V was trimmed by 7 bases and J by 8 bases, leaving 23 bases between them. This clonotype showed up just a few times. Its matching antigen is unknown. Quantitative 5'-RACE was performed with molecular barcodes, and it yielded the TCR beta libraries. TCRdb itself ran the 5' RACE reads through MiXCR, one entry per CDR3 protein. The sample includes about 540,000 distinct CDR3 sequences, roughly 13% of them seen just once. Study-level findings and limits: Prior literature has documented some motif variants in synovial fluid and blood from reactive arthritis. One TCR beta motif, made up of roughly eight highly homologous variants, appeared characteristic of ankylosing spondylitis blood. With a CD8+ phenotype, disease-linked clones were relatively rare in peripheral blood. The clones that were linked to disease were reported to be significantly enriched in matched synovial fluid samples from ankylosing spondylitis patients.

The sample comprised blood, either unsorted or a sorted T cell fraction (not recorded which). The chain employs TRBV7-2 and TRBJ1-4, with D possibly matching TRBD1 (5 bases). The source of this sequence is a male donor with ankylosing spondylitis. CDR3 sequence reads: CASTVRRTDSGEKLFF. The CDR3 region has the DNA TGTGCCAGCACCGTCCGTCGGACTGACAGCGGGGAAAAACTGTTTTTT.